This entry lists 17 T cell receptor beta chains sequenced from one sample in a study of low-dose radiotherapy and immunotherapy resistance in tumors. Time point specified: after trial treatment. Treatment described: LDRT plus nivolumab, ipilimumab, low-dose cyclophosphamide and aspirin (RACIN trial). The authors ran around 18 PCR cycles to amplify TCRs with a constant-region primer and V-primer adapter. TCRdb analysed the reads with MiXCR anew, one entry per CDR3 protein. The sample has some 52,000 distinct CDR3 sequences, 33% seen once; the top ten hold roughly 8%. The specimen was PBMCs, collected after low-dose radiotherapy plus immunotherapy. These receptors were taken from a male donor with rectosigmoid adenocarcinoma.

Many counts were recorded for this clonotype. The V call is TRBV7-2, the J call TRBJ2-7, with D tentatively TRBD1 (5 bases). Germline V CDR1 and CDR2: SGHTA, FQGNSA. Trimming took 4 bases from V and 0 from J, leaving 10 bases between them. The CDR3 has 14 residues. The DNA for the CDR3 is TGTGCCAGCAGCTCTCAGGGCAGCTCCTACGAGCAGTACTTC. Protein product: CASSSQGSSYEQYF.

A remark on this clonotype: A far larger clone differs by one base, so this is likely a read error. This chain's CDR3 is CARSHKWETQYF. CDR3 bases: TGTGCCAGGAGCCATAAGTGGGAGACCCAGTACTTC. The rearrangement links TRBV6-8 to TRBJ2-5; unclear D gene. Per germline, CDR1 MNHGY and CDR2 SAAAGT. With 9 bases removed from V and 5 bases from J, the gap between germline ends came to 13 bases. The CDR3 has 12 residues.

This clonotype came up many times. CDR3: CASSYSGGSWEQYF. The CDR3 bases are TGTGCCAGCAGTTATTCGGGAGGGTCCTGGGAGCAGTACTTC. V gene TRBV6-1 combines with J gene TRBJ2-7; 8 bases agree with TRBD2. V lost 5 bases, J lost 7 bases, and 10 bases stayed unmatched. The CDR3 extends over 14 amino acids. The germline V gene encodes CDR1 MNHNS and CDR2 SASEGT.

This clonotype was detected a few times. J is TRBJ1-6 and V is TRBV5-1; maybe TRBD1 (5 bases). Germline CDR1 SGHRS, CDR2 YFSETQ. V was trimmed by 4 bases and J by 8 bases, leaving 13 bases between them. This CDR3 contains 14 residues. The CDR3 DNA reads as TGCGCCAGCAGCGCCGGGGACTTGGATTCACCCCTCCACTTT. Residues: CASSAGDLDSPLHF.

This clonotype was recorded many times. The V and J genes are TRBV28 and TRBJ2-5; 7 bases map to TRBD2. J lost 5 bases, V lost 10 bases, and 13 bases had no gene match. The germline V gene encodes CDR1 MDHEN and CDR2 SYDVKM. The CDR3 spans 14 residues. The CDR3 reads CATSWGRAGETQYF. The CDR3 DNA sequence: TGTGCCACCAGCTGGGGGAGGGCCGGGGAGACCCAGTACTTC.

The CDR3 DNA reads TGTGCCAGGGGGCCTCCAGCAGGAGACACCATATATTTT. As protein: CARGPPAGDTIYF. The chain employs TRBV6-6 and TRBJ1-3, with D perhaps TRBD1 (5 bases). CDR3 length equals 13 residues. The germline gives CDR1 MNHNY, CDR2 SVGAGI (reference sequence). The V and J ends lost 9 bases and 8 bases respectively, with 17 bases between them.

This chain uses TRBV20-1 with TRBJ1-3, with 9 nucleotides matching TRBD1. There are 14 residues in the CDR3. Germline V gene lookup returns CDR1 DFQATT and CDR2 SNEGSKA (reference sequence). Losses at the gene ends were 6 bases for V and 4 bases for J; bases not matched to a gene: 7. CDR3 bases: TGCAGTGCGCCGGGACAGGGTGAGGGAAACACCATATATTTT. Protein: CSAPGQGEGNTIYF.

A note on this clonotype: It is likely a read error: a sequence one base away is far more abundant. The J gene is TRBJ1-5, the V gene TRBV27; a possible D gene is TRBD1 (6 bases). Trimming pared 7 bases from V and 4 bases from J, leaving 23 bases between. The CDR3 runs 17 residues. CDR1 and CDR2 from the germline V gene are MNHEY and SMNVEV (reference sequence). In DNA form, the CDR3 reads TGTGCCAGCAATACGACTAGAACGGACAGAAAGAATCAGCCCCAGCATTTT. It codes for CASNTTRTDRKNQPQHF.

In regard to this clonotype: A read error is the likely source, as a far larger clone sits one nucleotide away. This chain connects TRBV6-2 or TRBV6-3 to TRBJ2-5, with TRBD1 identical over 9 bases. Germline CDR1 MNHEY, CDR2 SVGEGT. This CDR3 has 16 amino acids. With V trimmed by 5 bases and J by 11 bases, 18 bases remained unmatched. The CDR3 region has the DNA TGTGCCAGCAGTGATCTCTGGGCGACAGGGGGTAATGAGCAGTACTTC. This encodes CASSDLWATGGNEQYF.

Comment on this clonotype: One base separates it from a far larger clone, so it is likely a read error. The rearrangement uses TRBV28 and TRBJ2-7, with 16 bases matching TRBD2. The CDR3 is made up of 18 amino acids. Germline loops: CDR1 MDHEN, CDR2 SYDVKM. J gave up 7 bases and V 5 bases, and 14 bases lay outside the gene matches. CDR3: CASSPGLAGGSSYNEQYF. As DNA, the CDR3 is TGTGCCAGCAGTCCGGGACTAGCGGGAGGGAGCTCCTACAATGAGCAGTACTTC.

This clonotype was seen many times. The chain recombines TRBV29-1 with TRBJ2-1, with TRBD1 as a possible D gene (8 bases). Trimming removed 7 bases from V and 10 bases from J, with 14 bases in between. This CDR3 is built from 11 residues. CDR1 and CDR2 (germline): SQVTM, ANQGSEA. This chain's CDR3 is CSDNRGGEQFF. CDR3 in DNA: TGCAGCGATAACAGGGGGGGGGAGCAGTTCTTC.

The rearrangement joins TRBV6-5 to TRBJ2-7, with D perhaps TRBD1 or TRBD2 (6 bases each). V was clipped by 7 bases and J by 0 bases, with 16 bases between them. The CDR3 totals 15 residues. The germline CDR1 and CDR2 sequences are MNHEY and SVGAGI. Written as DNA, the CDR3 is TGTGCCAGCATGGCCGGCGGAGGGGGCTCCTACGAGCAGTACTTC. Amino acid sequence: CASMAGGGGSYEQYF.

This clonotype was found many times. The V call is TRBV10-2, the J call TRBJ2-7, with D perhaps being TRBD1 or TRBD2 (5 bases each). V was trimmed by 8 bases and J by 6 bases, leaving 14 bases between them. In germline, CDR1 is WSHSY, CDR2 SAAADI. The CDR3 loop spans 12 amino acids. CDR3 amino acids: CASRRQGGEQYF. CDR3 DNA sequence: TGCGCCAGCCGGAGGCAGGGCGGCGAGCAGTACTTC.

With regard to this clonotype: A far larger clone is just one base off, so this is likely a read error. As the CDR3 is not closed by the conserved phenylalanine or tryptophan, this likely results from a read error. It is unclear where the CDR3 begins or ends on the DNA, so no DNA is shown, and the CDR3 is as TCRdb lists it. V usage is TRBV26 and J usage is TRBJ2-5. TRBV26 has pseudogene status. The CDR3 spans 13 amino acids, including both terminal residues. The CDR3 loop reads CASAIQSQETQYS.

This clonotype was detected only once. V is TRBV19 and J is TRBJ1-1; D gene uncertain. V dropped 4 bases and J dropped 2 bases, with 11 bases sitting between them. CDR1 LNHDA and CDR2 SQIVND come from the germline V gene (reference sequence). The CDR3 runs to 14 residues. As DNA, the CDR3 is TGTGCCAGTAGTACAGACGGACCTAACACTGAAGCTTTCTTT. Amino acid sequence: CASSTDGPNTEAFF.

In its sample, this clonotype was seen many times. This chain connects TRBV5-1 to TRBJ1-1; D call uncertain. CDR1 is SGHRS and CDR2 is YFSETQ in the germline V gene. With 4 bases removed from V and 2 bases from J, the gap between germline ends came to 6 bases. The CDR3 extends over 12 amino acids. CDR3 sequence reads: CASSQVNTEAFF. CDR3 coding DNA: TGCGCCAGCAGCCAAGTCAACACTGAAGCTTTCTTT.

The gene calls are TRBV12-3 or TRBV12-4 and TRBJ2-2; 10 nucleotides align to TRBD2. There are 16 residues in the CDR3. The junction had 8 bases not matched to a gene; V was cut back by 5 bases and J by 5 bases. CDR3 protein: CASSTSSGSKTGELFF. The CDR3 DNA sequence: TGTGCCAGCAGTACCTCTAGCGGGAGTAAGACCGGGGAGCTGTTTTTT.